This entry concerns a single TCR beta chain. Its antigen has not been determined. The record has no base qualities; no much larger clone is one base away. A MiSeq instrument was used for deep resolution sequencing, which targeted depths ranging from 1 in 1 million up to 1 in 200,000 T cells, with coverage averaging 10x for each clonotype. The immunoSEQ hsTCRB Kit was used to generate the TCR beta libraries. As for how the authors treated the data: Data were analyzed with ImmunoSEQ Data Assistant and ImmunoSEQ Analyzer, with V, D and J genes assigned per IMGT definitions. Clonality, with values ranging from 0 to 1, was calculated as one minus the normalized Shannon entropy of productive rearrangement frequencies. Only overrepresented clonotypes making up at least 0.05% of each patient's repertoire were included in the public clonotype analysis. Repertoires from about a dozen age-matched healthy donors in immuneACCESS were used as clonality controls. This is the immuneACCESS table as TCRdb keeps it, with only in-frame sequences that have V and J called. A part of the clones is gone; compared with another copy, unresolved V genes explain less than half, and the rest is unexplained. The DNA was the basis for D and trimming; V, J and clone size are from that table. This sample holds roughly 180,000 clones; around three quarters were observed only once. About an eighth of the sample rests with the top ten.

This record comes from a study of cytotoxic CD8 clonotypes in ibrutinib-treated CLL (dated by TCRdb to the early 2020s). Regarding the study in general: In this cohort, some 16 patients were treatment-naive and more than 9 were relapsed/refractory, while some 18 had unmutated IGHV. Responses were partial in 24 patients and complete in 2; after median approximately 66 months follow-up, around 14 stayed in remission and roughly twelve progressed. Samples at response were collected after a median of 12 months of treatment, with a range of 6 to 36 months. An average of roughly 270,000 productive templates and approximately 90,000 productive rearrangements was obtained per sample. Longitudinal samples were obtainable from about 30% of the roughly 90 participants in the trial. Cryopreserved peripheral blood mononuclear cells were collected at three points: before therapy, at response, and at either sustained remission or disease progression. Patients were still on ibrutinib when every remission and progressive disease sample was collected.

This specimen's time point label, per the study, means: around 2 years on ibrutinib. For TCR beta library preparation, 1.5 to 2 micrograms of genomic DNA were extracted from the cryopreserved PBMCs. Longitudinal blood samples from CLL patients receiving ibrutinib monotherapy were subjected to high-throughput TCR beta sequencing. Patients were enrolled in a phase 2 open-label single-center ibrutinib monotherapy trial. The study at large found these results: Sampling times were not matched between sustained-remission and progressing patients, and lymph node repertoires were not studied. At baseline, clonality was higher than in age-matched healthy donors and showed a strong correlation with circulating CD8+ T-cell counts. Public clonotypes were rare and either contracted or stayed stable during treatment, and the rise in clonality at ibrutinib response reflected the expansion of private clonotypes. At ibrutinib response clonality went up, during sustained remission it held steady, and at progression it dropped back toward baseline.

The germline ends are 8 bases apart after V is trimmed by 1 base and J by 6 bases. CDR1 and CDR2 were assigned from the germline V gene as SGHTA and FQGNSA. Reading from cysteine to phenylalanine, the CDR3 counts 13 amino acids. CDR3 DNA is the only sequence kept; it has 39 bases, read in frame from the first base. This sequence was found in a human donor with chronic lymphocytic leukemia. The chain is assembled from TRBV7-2 and TRBJ2-3; confidence is insufficient to name the D gene. The sample was PBMCs, taken after 24 months of ibrutinib treatment. DNA sequence: TGTGCCAGCAGCTTAGTTTTTCGGGATACGCAGTATTTT. The resulting protein is CASSLVFRDTQYF.